This TCR beta chain was retrieved from a study of cytomegalovirus exposure and HLA in healthy donors. The PCR used 60 Vbeta and 13 Jbeta primers. Sequenced by immunoSEQ multiplex PCR; TCRdb stores in-frame clones only, minus some. The sample lists 85,000 to 130,000 clones, over 70% occurring once. V trimming: 5 bases; J trimming: 5 bases; junction bases outside the gene matches: 5. In germline, CDR1 is SGHNT, CDR2 YYREEE (reference sequence). CDR3 size: 13 residues. The chain employs TRBV5-4 and TRBJ2-5, with TRBD2 matching over 8 bases. This clonotype originated in a boy younger than 18 in good health and CMV-seronegative. The sequenced sample consisted of PBMCs. The chain's CDR3 is CASSLSGSETQYF. For the CDR3, the DNA is TGTGCCAGCAGTTTGAGCGGGAGTGAGACCCAGTACTTC.